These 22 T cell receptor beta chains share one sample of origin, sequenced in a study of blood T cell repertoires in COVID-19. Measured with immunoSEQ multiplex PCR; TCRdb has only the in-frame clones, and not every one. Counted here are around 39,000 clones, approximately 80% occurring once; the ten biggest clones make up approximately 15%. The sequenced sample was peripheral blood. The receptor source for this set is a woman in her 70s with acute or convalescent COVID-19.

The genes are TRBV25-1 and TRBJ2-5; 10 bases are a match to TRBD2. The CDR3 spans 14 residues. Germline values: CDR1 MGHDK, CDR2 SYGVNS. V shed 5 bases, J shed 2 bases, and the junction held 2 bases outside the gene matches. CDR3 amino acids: CASSIAGGQETQYF. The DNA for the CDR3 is TGTGCCAGCAGTATAGCGGGGGGTCAAGAGACCCAGTACTTC.

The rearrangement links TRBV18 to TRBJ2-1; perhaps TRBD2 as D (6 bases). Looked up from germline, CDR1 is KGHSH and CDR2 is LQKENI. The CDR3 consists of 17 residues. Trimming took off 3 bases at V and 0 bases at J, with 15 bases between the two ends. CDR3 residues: CASSPSAGPSSYNEQFF. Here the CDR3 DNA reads TGTGCCAGCTCACCTTCGGCGGGACCGAGCTCCTACAATGAGCAGTTCTTC.

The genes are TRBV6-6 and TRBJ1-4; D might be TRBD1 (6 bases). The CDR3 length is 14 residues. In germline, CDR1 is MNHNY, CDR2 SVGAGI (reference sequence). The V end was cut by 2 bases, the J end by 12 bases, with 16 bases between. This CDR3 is CASSYPPLGAQLFF. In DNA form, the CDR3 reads TGTGCCAGCAGTTACCCCCCTCTGGGGGCACAACTGTTTTTT.

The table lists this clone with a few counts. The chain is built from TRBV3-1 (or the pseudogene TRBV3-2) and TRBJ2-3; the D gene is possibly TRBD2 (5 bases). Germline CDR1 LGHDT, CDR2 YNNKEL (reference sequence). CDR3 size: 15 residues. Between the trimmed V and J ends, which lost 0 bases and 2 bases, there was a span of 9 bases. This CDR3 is CASSQEDSYTDTQYF. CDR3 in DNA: TGTGCCAGCAGCCAAGAGGACTCCTACACAGATACGCAGTATTTT.

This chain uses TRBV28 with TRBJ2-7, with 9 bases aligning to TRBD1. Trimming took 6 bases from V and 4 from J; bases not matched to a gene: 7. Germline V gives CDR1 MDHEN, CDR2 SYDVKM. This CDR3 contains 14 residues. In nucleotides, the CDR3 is TGTGCCAGCAGCCCGGGACAGGGCTGGTACGAGCAGTACTTC. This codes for CASSPGQGWYEQYF.

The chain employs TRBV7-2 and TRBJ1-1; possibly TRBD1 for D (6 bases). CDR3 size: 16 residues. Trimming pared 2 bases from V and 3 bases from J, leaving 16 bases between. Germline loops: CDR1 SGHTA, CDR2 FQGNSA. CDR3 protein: CASSLTGREGYTEAFF. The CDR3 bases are TGTGCCAGCAGCTTAACAGGGCGCGAGGGGTACACTGAAGCTTTCTTT.

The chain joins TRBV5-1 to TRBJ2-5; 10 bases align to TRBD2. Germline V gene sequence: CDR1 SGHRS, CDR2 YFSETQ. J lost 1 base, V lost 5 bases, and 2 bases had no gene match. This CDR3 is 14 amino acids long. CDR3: CASRLAGIQETQYF. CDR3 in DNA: TGCGCCAGCAGACTAGCGGGGATCCAAGAGACCCAGTACTTC.

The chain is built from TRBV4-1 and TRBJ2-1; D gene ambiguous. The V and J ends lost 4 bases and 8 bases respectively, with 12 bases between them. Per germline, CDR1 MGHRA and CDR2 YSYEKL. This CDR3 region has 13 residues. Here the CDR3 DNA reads TGCGCCAGCAGCCGCGGTGTAGTCGATGAGCAGTTCTTC. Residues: CASSRGVVDEQFF.

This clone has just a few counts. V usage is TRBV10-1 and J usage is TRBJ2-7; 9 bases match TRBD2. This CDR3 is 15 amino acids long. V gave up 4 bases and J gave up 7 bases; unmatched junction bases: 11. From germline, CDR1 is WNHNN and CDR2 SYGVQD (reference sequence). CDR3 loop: CASSALAGPLQEQYF. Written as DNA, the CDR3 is TGCGCCAGCAGTGCGCTAGCGGGGCCCCTTCAGGAGCAGTACTTC.

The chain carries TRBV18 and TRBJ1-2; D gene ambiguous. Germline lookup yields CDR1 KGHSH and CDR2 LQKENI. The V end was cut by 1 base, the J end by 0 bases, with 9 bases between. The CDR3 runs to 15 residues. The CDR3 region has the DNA TGTGCCAGCTCACCACTGATTGACACTAACTATGGCTACACCTTC. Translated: CASSPLIDTNYGYTF.

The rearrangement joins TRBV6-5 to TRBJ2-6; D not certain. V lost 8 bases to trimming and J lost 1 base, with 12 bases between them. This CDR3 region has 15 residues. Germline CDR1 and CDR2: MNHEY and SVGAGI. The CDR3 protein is CASGAVPSGANVLTF. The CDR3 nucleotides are TGTGCCAGCGGAGCCGTCCCTTCTGGGGCCAACGTCCTGACTTTC.

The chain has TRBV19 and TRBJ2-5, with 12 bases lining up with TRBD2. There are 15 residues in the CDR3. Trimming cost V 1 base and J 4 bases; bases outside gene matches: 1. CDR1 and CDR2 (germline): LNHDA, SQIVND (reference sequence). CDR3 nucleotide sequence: TGTGCCAGTAGTATAGGGGGACTAGCGGGAGAGACCCAGTACTTC. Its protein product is CASSIGGLAGETQYF.

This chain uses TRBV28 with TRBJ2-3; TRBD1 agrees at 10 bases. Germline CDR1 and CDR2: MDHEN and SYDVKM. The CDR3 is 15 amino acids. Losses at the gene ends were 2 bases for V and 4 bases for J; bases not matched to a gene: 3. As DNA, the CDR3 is TGTGCCAGCAGTTTACGACAGGGGGCGGCAGATACGCAGTATTTT. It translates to CASSLRQGAADTQYF.

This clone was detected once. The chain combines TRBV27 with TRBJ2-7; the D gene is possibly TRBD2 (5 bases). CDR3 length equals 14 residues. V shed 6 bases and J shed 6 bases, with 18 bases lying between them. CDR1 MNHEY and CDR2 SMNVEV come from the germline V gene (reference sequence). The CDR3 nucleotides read TGTGCCAGCAGGAAAGCGGTCTCAACGGGCGAGCAGTACTTC. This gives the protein CASRKAVSTGEQYF.

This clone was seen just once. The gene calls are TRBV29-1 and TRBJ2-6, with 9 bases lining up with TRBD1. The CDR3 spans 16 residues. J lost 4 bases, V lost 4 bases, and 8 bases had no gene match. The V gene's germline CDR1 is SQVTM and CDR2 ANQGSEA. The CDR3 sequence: CSVASNRGLGANVLTF. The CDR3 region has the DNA TGCAGCGTTGCTTCGAACAGGGGGCTCGGGGCCAACGTCCTGACTTTC.

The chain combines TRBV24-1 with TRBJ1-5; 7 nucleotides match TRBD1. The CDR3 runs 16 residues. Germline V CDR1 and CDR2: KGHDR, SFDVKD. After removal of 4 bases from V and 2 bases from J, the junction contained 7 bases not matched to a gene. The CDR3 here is CATSEPGQVGNQPQHF. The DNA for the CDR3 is TGTGCCACCAGTGAACCCGGACAGGTGGGCAATCAGCCCCAGCATTTT.

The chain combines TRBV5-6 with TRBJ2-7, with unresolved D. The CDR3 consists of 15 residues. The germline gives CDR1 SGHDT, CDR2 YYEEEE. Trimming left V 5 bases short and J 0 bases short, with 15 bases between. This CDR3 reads CASSSGPHRSYEQYF. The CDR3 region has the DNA TGTGCCAGCAGTTCTGGCCCCCACCGCTCCTACGAGCAGTACTTC.

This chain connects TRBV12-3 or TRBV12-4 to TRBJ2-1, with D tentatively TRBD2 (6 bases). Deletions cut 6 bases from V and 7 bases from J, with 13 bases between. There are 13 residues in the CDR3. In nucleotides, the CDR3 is TGTGCCAGCAGAACGAGGGCGGGAAATGAGCAGTTCTTC. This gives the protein CASRTRAGNEQFF.

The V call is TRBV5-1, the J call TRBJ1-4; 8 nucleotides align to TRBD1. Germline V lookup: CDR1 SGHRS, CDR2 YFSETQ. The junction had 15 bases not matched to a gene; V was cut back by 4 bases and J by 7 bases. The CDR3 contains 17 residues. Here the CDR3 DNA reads TGCGCCAGCAGCCGCACAGGGGGAAATTTAGTAGGTGAAAAACTGTTTTTT. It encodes CASSRTGGNLVGEKLFF.

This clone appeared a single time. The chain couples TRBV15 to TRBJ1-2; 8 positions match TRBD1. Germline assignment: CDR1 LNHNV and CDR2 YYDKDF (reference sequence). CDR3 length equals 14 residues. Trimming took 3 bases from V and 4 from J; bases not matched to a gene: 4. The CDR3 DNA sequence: TGTGCCACCAGCAGGGACAGGGTCTCCTATGGCTACACCTTC. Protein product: CATSRDRVSYGYTF.

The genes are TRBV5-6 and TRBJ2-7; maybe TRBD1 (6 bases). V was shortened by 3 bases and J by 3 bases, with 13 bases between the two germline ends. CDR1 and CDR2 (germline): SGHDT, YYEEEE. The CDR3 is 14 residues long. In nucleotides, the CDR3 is TGTGCCAGCAGCTACGGGACAAATAACTACGAGCAGTACTTC. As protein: CASSYGTNNYEQYF.

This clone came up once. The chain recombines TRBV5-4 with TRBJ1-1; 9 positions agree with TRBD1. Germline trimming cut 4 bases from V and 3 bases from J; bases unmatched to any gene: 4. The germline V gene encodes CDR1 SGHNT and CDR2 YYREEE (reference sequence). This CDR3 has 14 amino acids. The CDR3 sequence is CASSGTGPHTEAFF. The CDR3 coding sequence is TGTGCCAGCAGCGGGACAGGGCCCCACACTGAAGCTTTCTTT.